This TCR beta chain is drawn from a study of blood T cell repertoires in COVID-19. At the level of the study: Spain, Italy and the United States supplied samples that represented acute and convalescent COVID-19. T cells, B-cell-depleted T cells, or PBMCs provided the cDNA or gDNA that served as material.

Germline lookup yields CDR1 MGHDK and CDR2 SYGVNS. CDR3 length equals 16 residues. Trimming stripped 1 base from V and 6 bases from J, with 17 bases between. TCRdb keeps only in-frame clones here, not all; method: immunoSEQ multiplex PCR. The data hold more than 100,000 clones, with around nine tenths observed a single time. The chain uses TRBV25-1 and TRBJ2-3; weak D call: TRBD2 (6 bases). This receptor was taken from an elderly woman in a cohort sampled during active COVID-19. Input material: peripheral blood. The CDR3: CASSESGGTQLDTQYF. The CDR3 nucleotides read TGTGCCAGCAGTGAATCTGGAGGGACGCAGTTGGATACGCAGTATTTT.